This TCR beta chain stems from a study of T cells in Graves' hyperthyroidism and ophthalmopathy. This clonotype was counted ten times or more. Its antigen is as yet unknown. V dropped 4 bases and J dropped 3 bases, with 26 bases sitting between them. Per the germline V gene, CDR1 is LGHDT and CDR2 is YNNKEL (reference sequence). The CDR3 is 19 amino acids. Study conclusions and caveats: It was a median around 6 months before onset that the model predicted ophthalmopathy.

TCR beta CDR3 sequences were amplified from RNA transcripts. In the first-round RT-PCR of the TCR CDR3, the HTBI primer set was used. Using its own MiXCR run on the multiplex PCR reads, TCRdb lists one record per CDR3 protein. The profile shows some 460,000 distinct CDR3 sequences, 15% to 17% of them singletons. Newly diagnosed hyperthyroidism, duration under 2 months, in patients aged 18 to 65. Diagnoses were established using clinical symptoms, serum thyroxine and TRAb, thyroid ultrasound and orbital computed tomography. The source material was blood. The receptor comes from a woman aged 18-29 years with Graves' hyperthyroidism. The chain joins TRBV3-1 to TRBJ2-3, with a tentative D call TRBD2 (6 bases). In nucleotides, the CDR3 is TGTGCCAGCAGCCTATCCAGAAGGGGAGCGGGTGGGATTACAGATACGCAGTATTTT. It is translated as CASSLSRRGAGGITDTQYF.